This TCR beta chain came from a study of shared clonotypes between healthy human individuals. The CDR3 totals 16 residues. The V and J ends lost 3 bases and 6 bases respectively, with 20 bases between them. Per germline, CDR1 SGHTA and CDR2 FQGNSA. As regards this clone: Its antigen is currently unknown.

Clones were read by immunoSEQ multiplex PCR, and TCRdb kept only the in-frame ones, dropping some. The sample carries fewer than 2.5 million clones, approximately 93% recorded once. Study-wide points: Limited genetic and exposure-history diversity came from having few donors.

The V gene is TRBV7-2, the J gene TRBJ1-2, with a tentative D call TRBD1 (5 bases). The source of this sequence is a man between 18 and 29 years old in good health. Some clones in this sample may be carry-over from other donors' samples. Sequenced sample: naive CD4+ T cells from PBMCs. Subset meaning: CD45RA+ positively selected. The CDR3 bases are TGTGCCAGCAGCTTGCGTAGAGGGGCGTACGGGCATGGCTACACCTTC. Protein sequence: CASSLRRGAYGHGYTF.